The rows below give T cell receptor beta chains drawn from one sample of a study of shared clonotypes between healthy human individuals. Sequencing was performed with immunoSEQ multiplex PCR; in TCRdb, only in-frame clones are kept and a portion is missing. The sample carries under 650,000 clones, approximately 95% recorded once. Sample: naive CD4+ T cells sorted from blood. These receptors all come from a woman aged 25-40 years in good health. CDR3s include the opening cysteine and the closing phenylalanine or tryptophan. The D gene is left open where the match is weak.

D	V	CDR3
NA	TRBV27	CASSLLRARSLPGELFF
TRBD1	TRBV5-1	CASSLDRGYGYTF
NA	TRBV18	CASSPPASYEQYF
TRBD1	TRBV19	CASGQGLYGYTF
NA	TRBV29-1	CSVESQGTSEQFF
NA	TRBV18	CASSQVLGDVAGELFF
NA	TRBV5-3	CASRQGYEQYF
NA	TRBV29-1	CSVVKGLSTEAFF
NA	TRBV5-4	CASSPTRAADEQYF
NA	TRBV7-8	CASSSPLGHPPNTGELFF
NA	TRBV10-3	CAISESISGSAQPQHF
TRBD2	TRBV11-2	CASSIQRDSYEQYF
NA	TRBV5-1	CASSLDSGRPYEQYF
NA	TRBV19	CASSITRALGGYTF
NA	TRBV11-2	CASSFLQGVNTEAFF
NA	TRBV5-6	CASSLDTGRPYNEQFF
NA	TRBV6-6	CASSYSAGYEQYF
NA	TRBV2	CASRSKYEQYF
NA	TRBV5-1	CASSLLPGEQYF
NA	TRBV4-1	CASSQESGVAKNIQYF
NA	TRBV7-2	CASSHRGPYEQYF
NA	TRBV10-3	CAISAHEANTGELFF
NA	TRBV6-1	CASTEGVGPNTEAFF
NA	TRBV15	CATSREGVTGGYEQYF
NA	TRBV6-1	CASSDFSKRWGEQFF
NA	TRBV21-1	CASIRGPSTEAFF
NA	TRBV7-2	CASSPSVGTPSVETQYF
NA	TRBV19	CASSIVQGTEAFF
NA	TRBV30	CAWSSGQASGNTIYF
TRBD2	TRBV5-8	CASSSRLAGYNEQFF
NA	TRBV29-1	CSVERPGPWGTEAFF
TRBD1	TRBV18	CASSTGGSYEQYF
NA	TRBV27	CASSLSKGVGFQYF
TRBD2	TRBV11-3	CASSPGGLVGGEQFF
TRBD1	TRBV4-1	CASSQVTGVSSPLHF
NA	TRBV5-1	CASSLEQLAGGYTF
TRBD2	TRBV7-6	CASSSGLAGGASGQETQYF
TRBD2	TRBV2	CASSASGLVEFF
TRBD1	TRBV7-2	CASSLVGQGPNEQFF
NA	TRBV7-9	CASSFSTHTDTQYF
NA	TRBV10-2	CASSGPGEITYEQYF
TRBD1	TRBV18	CASSPDRAGGYTF
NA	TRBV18	CASSSGRANEKLFF
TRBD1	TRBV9	CASSPGDRGGVGELFF
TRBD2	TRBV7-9	CASSLAAGGVTREYF
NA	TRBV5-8	CAITLNLNTEAFF
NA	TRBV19	CASSARQGGNTEAFF
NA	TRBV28	CASSFIGGHQPQHF
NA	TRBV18	CASSRSTAKIQETQYF
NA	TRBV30	CAWSWDPVDCGYTF
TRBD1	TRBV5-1	CASSSRTGGEDGYTF
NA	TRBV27	CASRGLASTYEQYF
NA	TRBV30	CAWSKDTQYF
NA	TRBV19	CASSTRDGDTDTQYF